This T cell receptor beta chain was obtained from a study of blood T cell repertoires in COVID-19. Method: immunoSEQ multiplex PCR; TCRdb's copy keeps in-frame clones and lacks some. The sample comprises approximately 130,000 clones, about 88% of which are singletons, and around 2.3% rests with the top ten. The CDR3 is 14 amino acids. With 6 bases removed from V and 0 bases from J, the gap between germline ends came to 9 bases. CDR1 and CDR2 (germline): LNHDA, SQIVND (reference sequence). The sequence came from a woman between 50 and 59 years old who had recovered from COVID-19. This chain links TRBV19 with TRBJ1-3; no firm D call. The specimen was PBMCs or T cells enriched from blood (not recorded which). The CDR3 spells CASRTQSSGNTIYF. The CDR3, as DNA: TGTGCCAGTAGGACACAGAGCTCTGGAAACACCATATATTTT.